This TCR beta chain originates from a study of technical replicates of blood from a handful of donors. The table came from immunoSEQ multiplex PCR; TCRdb's copy has only in-frame clones and leaves some out. The table includes 40,000 to 55,000 clones, approximately 94% detected once. The CDR3 consists of 13 residues. Trimming removed 3 bases from V and 5 bases from J; junction bases left unmatched: 3. CDR1 and CDR2 from the germline V gene are MDHEN and SYDVKM. The source material was T cells isolated from PBMCs. This clonotype was obtained from a human donor in good health. The chain has TRBV28 and TRBJ2-5; 7 positions agree with TRBD2. CDR3 region: CASSFAGVETQYF. The CDR3 bases are TGTGCCAGCAGTTTTGCGGGGGTGGAGACCCAGTACTTC.